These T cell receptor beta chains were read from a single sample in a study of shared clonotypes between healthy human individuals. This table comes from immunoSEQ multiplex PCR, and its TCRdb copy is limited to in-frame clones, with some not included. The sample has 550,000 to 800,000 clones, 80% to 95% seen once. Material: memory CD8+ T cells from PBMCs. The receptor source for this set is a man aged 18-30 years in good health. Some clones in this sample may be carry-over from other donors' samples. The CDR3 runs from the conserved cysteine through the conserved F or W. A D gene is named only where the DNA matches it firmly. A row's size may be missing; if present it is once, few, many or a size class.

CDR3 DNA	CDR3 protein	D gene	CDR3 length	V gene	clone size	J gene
TGCAGCGTTTATAGGGGCGGGAGGGGGACTAGCGGGACCCTCTCCTACGAGCAGTACTTC	CSVYRGGRGTSGTLSYEQYF	TRBD2	20	TRBV29-1	.	TRBJ2-7
TGCGCCAGCAGCCAAGACAGGTGGGGAAATCAGCCCCAGCATTTT	CASSQDRWGNQPQHF	.	15	TRBV4-3	.	TRBJ1-5
TGTGCCAGCTACATCCGGGGTTCTACAGGTGAGCAGTTCTTC	CASYIRGSTGEQFF	.	14	TRBV27	once	TRBJ2-1
TGCGCCAGCAGCCACACTCAGGGGTCTGGGGCCAACGTCCTGACTTTC	CASSHTQGSGANVLTF	.	16	TRBV4-3	.	TRBJ2-6
TGTGCCACCACTAGGACACCCGGGGAGCTGTTTTTT	CATTRTPGELFF	.	12	TRBV19	.	TRBJ2-2
TGTGCCAGCAGTTTTGCCGCCCATTACGAGCAGTACTTC	CASSFAAHYEQYF	.	13	TRBV27	.	TRBJ2-7
TGTGCCAGCAGTTATGGGACAGTAGCTTTCTTT	CASSYGTVAFF	TRBD1	11	TRBV6-6	.	TRBJ1-1
TGTGCCAGCAGCTTTAGTAGGGACGAGCAGTACTTC	CASSFSRDEQYF	.	12	TRBV7-9	.	TRBJ2-7
TGTGCCAGCAGTGAGACAGGGGACGAGCAGTACTTC	CASSETGDEQYF	TRBD1	12	TRBV2	once	TRBJ2-7
TGTGCCAGCAGCCGGTCCGGGGGTCGGTATGGCTACACCTTC	CASSRSGGRYGYTF	.	14	TRBV27	.	TRBJ1-2
TGCGCCAGCAGCTATTTCCTCAGGGGGCAAGTAGAGACCCAGTACTTC	CASSYFLRGQVETQYF	TRBD1	16	TRBV5-1	.	TRBJ2-5
TGTGCCAGCAGTCCCTCGGCGCGCACTGAAGCTTTCTTT	CASSPSARTEAFF	.	13	TRBV6-5	.	TRBJ1-1
TGTGCCAGTAGCGAGTGGGGGGAGCTGTTTTTT	CASSEWGELFF	.	11	TRBV19	.	TRBJ2-2
TGTGCCAGCAGAACCACTAGCGGGAGTTCCCACGAGCAGTACTTC	CASRTTSGSSHEQYF	TRBD2	15	TRBV6-5	.	TRBJ2-7
TGCGCCAGCAGCTTGGAAGACGGATTGACCTACGAGCAGTACTTC	CASSLEDGLTYEQYF	.	15	TRBV5-1	.	TRBJ2-7
TGTGCCAGCAGTTCCAAACGCAATTCAAAGACCCTCCACGAGCAGTACTTC	CASSSKRNSKTLHEQYF	.	17	TRBV27	.	TRBJ2-7
TGTGCCAGCAGCCTAGGTTCTGGGACCCAGTACTTC	CASSLGSGTQYF	.	12	TRBV7-3	.	TRBJ2-5
TGTGCCAGCAGACACAAAACACTAGGGGAAGATACGCAGTATTTT	CASRHKTLGEDTQYF	.	15	TRBV4-2	.	TRBJ2-3
TGTGCCAGCAGCGTACAGGGTACGACCAAAAACATTCAGTACTTC	CASSVQGTTKNIQYF	.	15	TRBV9	once	TRBJ2-4
TGTGCCAGCACCAATAGCCAGGGTGGTGCGGAGACCCAGTACTTC	CASTNSQGGAETQYF	.	15	TRBV9	.	TRBJ2-5
TGTGCCAGCAGCTTAGTTAACAGGGCCCACGAGCAGTACTTC	CASSLVNRAHEQYF	.	14	TRBV7-9	once	TRBJ2-7
TGTGCCAGCAGTGGCAGGGTAGGAGGCTACACCTTC	CASSGRVGGYTF	.	12	TRBV27	once	TRBJ1-2
TGTGCCAGCAGCCGCCTCCCCCAGGGGACTAGGGGCTACACCTTC	CASSRLPQGTRGYTF	.	15	TRBV11-2	.	TRBJ1-2
TGTGCCAGTGGCATAGGGGGGCAGTATTTT	CASGIGGQYF	.	10	TRBV19	few	TRBJ2-3
TGCGCCAGCAGCCAAGATTCGAGGTCAGCCTGGACTGAAGCTTTCTTT	CASSQDSRSAWTEAFF	.	16	TRBV4-3	.	TRBJ1-1
TGTGCCAGCAGTGAAGTCGGGGGGCCCTACAATGAGCAGTTCTTC	CASSEVGGPYNEQFF	.	15	TRBV6-1	.	TRBJ2-1
TGTGCCAGCAGTCCCCACAGGGACGAGCAGTTCTTC	CASSPHRDEQFF	.	12	TRBV28	.	TRBJ2-1
TGCGCCAGCAGTCGGAGGGGGCAAACAGATACGCAGTATTTT	CASSRRGQTDTQYF	.	14	TRBV10-2	.	TRBJ2-3
TGCGCCAGCAGCTTGGGGGCAGGGTCCGGCTACGAGCAGTACTTC	CASSLGAGSGYEQYF	.	15	TRBV5-1	.	TRBJ2-7
TGTGCCAGCAGTTTAAGCGCAGATACGCAGTATTTT	CASSLSADTQYF	.	12	TRBV27	.	TRBJ2-3
TGTGCCAGCAGCACCCACCTTGACGAGCAGTACTTC	CASSTHLDEQYF	.	12	TRBV11-2	once	TRBJ2-7
TGTGCCAGCAGCTCAACCGGGACACCTTATAGGGGCTATGGCTACACCTTC	CASSSTGTPYRGYGYTF	.	17	TRBV5-6	.	TRBJ1-2
TGTGCCAGCAGCTTTCGGCGGGAGGGCCTCTACGAGCAGTACTTC	CASSFRREGLYEQYF	TRBD2	15	TRBV13	.	TRBJ2-7
TGTGCCAGCAGTTTTGGACTGCTCAGCGGGGAGCTGTTTTTT	CASSFGLLSGELFF	.	14	TRBV27	.	TRBJ2-2
TGTGCCAGTAGTATAGGAGGACACCTCACTGAGCAGTTCTTC	CASSIGGHLTEQFF	.	14	TRBV19	.	TRBJ2-1
TGTGCCAGCAGTGAAGCCGGGGAGCTGTTTTTT	CASSEAGELFF	.	11	TRBV6-4	once	TRBJ2-2
TGTGCCAACCAGGACGCGAGGGGAGATGAGCAGTTCTTC	CANQDARGDEQFF	.	13	TRBV5-5	.	TRBJ2-1
TGTGCCAGTAGTATCACCCTAGCGGGAGGGGGCAATGAGCAGTTCTTC	CASSITLAGGGNEQFF	TRBD2	16	TRBV19	once	TRBJ2-1
TGTGCCAGCAGCTCCCCTTTTAGCGGGAGGGCCTCCTACGAGCAGTACTTC	CASSSPFSGRASYEQYF	TRBD2	17	TRBV7-2	.	TRBJ2-7
TGTGCCAGCAGTGATTCGGAGGGGATATTCTCCTACGAGCAGTACTTC	CASSDSEGIFSYEQYF	.	16	TRBV2	.	TRBJ2-7
TGTGCCAGCAGCTTAGACTTGAACACTGAAGCTTTCTTT	CASSLDLNTEAFF	.	13	TRBV7-9	.	TRBJ1-1
TGTGCCAGTACCTATGGACAGATGAACACTGAAGCTTTCTTT	CASTYGQMNTEAFF	.	14	TRBV19	few	TRBJ1-1
TGTGCCAGCAGCGTAGCTTGGGCCGCCCAAGAGCGGGTCCCTATCACAGATACGCAGTATTTT	CASSVAWAAQERVPITDTQYF	.	21	TRBV9	.	TRBJ2-3
TGTGCCAGCAGTTTCGCCCCTAGGGCAGTAGACCCTGAAGCTTTCTTT	CASSFAPRAVDPEAFF	.	16	TRBV27	.	TRBJ1-1
TGTGCCAGCAGTTTAATCTTGTCAGGGCCCCTTCGGAATGGCTACACCTTC	CASSLILSGPLRNGYTF	.	17	TRBV28	.	TRBJ1-2
TGTGCCAGCTCACCACCCAGGCTTCCCGGCCTAGCCCCCGGGGAGCTGTTTTTT	CASSPPRLPGLAPGELFF	.	18	TRBV18	.	TRBJ2-2